Shown below are 16 T cell receptor beta chains from a single sample sequenced in a study of cytomegalovirus exposure and HLA in healthy donors (dated by TCRdb to about 2017). The library was made by the immunoSEQ multiplex PCR assay. The multiplex PCR relied on a mix of 60 forward primers for TCR Vbeta segments and 13 reverse primers for TCR Jbeta segments. The table was pulled from immuneACCESS by TCRdb, which kept in-frame rearrangements only. Such tables lose some clones; where checked, under half of the loss comes from unresolved V genes, and the rest has no known cause. The table of this sample itemizes 150,000 or so clones. In total, the top ten clones hold approximately 2% of the sample. Material: PBMCs. Receptors were obtained from a woman aged 18-29 years in good health and CMV-seronegative.

The chain has TRBV9 and TRBJ1-4, with 8 bases matching TRBD1. The CDR3 spans 16 residues. With V trimmed by 4 bases and J by 6 bases, 11 bases remained unmatched. Germline values: CDR1 SGDLS, CDR2 YYNGEE. The CDR3 DNA follows: TGTGCCAGCAGCAAGGGTACAGGGGGTAGCTATGAAAAACTGTTTTTT. Amino acid sequence: CASSKGTGGSYEKLFF. Supplemented by reference TRBV9 and TRBJ1-4, the full variable domain reads DSGVTQTPKHLITATGQRVTLRCSPRSGDLSVYWYQQSLDQGLQFLIQYYNGEERAKGNILERFSAQQFPDLHSELNLSSLELGDSALYFCASSKGTGGSYEKLFFGSGTQLSVL.

Remarks on this clone: Other DNA sequences in this sample translate to the same CDR3. The V call is TRBV30, the J call TRBJ2-1; tentative D call: TRBD1 (6 bases). Germline CDR1 reads GTSNPN; CDR2 reads SVGIG (reference sequence). The CDR3 extends over 15 amino acids. V dropped 4 bases and J dropped 9 bases, with 22 bases sitting between them. In nucleotides, the CDR3 is TGTGCCTGGACGGGTGTTACAGGGAAGTCGGGTGAGCAGTTCTTC. This sequence encodes CAWTGVTGKSGEQFF.

The CDR3 protein is CASSSHLRNPNYGYTF. For the CDR3, the DNA is TGTGCCAGCAGCTCGCACCTCAGAAATCCGAACTATGGCTACACCTTC. V is TRBV5-4 and J is TRBJ1-2; no definite D call. The length of the CDR3 is 16 residues. CDR1 and CDR2 from the germline V gene are SGHNT and YYREEE (reference sequence). The V and J ends lost 3 bases and 2 bases respectively, with 17 bases between them.

The rearrangement joins TRBV4-1 to TRBJ2-5, with 10 positions matching TRBD2. CDR3 size: 18 residues. Germline values: CDR1 MGHRA, CDR2 YSYEKL. V lost 3 bases and J lost 5; bases outside the gene matches: 15. DNA of the CDR3: TGCGCCAGCAGCCAGGGAAGTGGAGTAGCGGGAGGAAGGGAGACCCAGTACTTC. It specifies CASSQGSGVAGGRETQYF.

This sequence joins TRBV5-6 and TRBJ1-2; the D is unclear. The CDR3 runs 13 residues. Germline-derived CDR1 and CDR2 are SGHDT and YYEEEE. V was trimmed by 0 bases and J by 2 bases, leaving 5 bases between them. CDR3 in amino acids: CASSLDRNYGYTF. The CDR3 DNA is TGTGCCAGCAGCTTGGACAGAAACTATGGCTACACCTTC.

The chain is built from TRBV5-1 and TRBJ2-2, with a tentative D call TRBD1 (5 bases). V lost 0 bases to trimming and J lost 3 bases, with 9 bases between them. The CDR3 sequence is 15 residues long. Germline CDR1 SGHRS, CDR2 YFSETQ. CDR3: CASSLETADTGELFF. Written as DNA, the CDR3 is TGCGCCAGCAGCTTGGAGACAGCCGACACCGGGGAGCTGTTTTTT.

The chain carries TRBV6-1 and TRBJ1-4; TRBD1 agrees at 9 bases. Germline trimming cut 6 bases from V and 8 bases from J; bases unmatched to any gene: 7. In germline, CDR1 is MNHNS, CDR2 SASEGT. This CDR3 is built from 14 residues. The CDR3 region has the DNA TGTGCCAGCAGGGAAACCGGGACAGGGGAAAAACTGTTTTTT. The encoded protein is CASRETGTGEKLFF.

The chain carries TRBV7-9 and TRBJ2-2; TRBD1 agrees at 10 bases. The CDR3 is made up of 18 amino acids. CDR1 SEHNR and CDR2 FQNEAQ come from the germline V gene (reference sequence). The junction had 12 bases not matched to a gene; V was cut back by 4 bases and J by 4 bases. CDR3 protein: CASSSPPTGGEGTGELFF. CDR3 DNA sequence: TGTGCCAGCAGCTCCCCCCCGACAGGGGGCGAGGGCACCGGGGAGCTGTTTTTT.

The chain is built from TRBV5-6 and TRBJ2-7; D may be TRBD1 (6 bases). Trimming shortened V by 4 bases and J by 1 base, and 9 bases separated the two germline ends. This CDR3 region has 13 residues. CDR1 SGHDT and CDR2 YYEEEE come from the germline V gene. Here the CDR3 reads CASSRGSSYEQYV. Here the CDR3 DNA reads TGTGCCAGCAGCAGGGGGAGTTCCTACGAGCAGTACGTC.

The chain joins TRBV19 to TRBJ2-3; TRBD2 matches 8 bases. V gave up 3 bases and J gave up 4 bases; unmatched junction bases: 12. The CDR3 totals 17 residues. Germline V gene sequence: CDR1 LNHDA, CDR2 SQIVND (reference sequence). For the CDR3, the DNA is TGTGCCAGTAGTATGCTACCCCCGGGAGGGCCCCCAGATACGCAGTATTTT. Protein: CASSMLPPGGPPDTQYF.

In DNA, the CDR3 is TGTGCCAGCAGCTTAGAAGGGAGGGAAGCAGATACGCAGTATTTT. Translating it yields CASSLEGREADTQYF. V and J are TRBV7-2 and TRBJ2-3, with TRBD2 identical over 7 bases. V gave up 1 base and J gave up 4 bases; unmatched junction bases: 5. Germline CDR1 SGHTA, CDR2 FQGNSA. This CDR3 region has 15 residues. Using reference TRBV7-2 and TRBJ2-3 for the parts outside the CDR3, the full variable domain is GAGVSQSPSNKVTEKGKDVELRCDPISGHTALYWYRQSLGQGLEFLIYFQGNSAPDKSGLPSDRFSAERTGGSVSTLTIQRTQQEDSAVYLCASSLEGREADTQYFGPGTRLTVL.

The gene calls are TRBV27 and TRBJ2-3, with TRBD2 identical over 7 bases. The CDR3 is made up of 16 amino acids. V lost 3 bases and J lost 0; bases outside the gene matches: 6. Germline CDR1 reads MNHEY; CDR2 reads SMNVEV (reference sequence). CDR3 in amino acids: CASSLGGAHSTDTQYF. CDR3 sequence (DNA): TGTGCCAGCAGTTTGGGAGGGGCCCATAGCACAGATACGCAGTATTTT.

This chain uses TRBV7-9 with TRBJ2-4; 7 positions agree with TRBD2. The germline V gene encodes CDR1 SEHNR and CDR2 FQNEAQ (reference sequence). The CDR3 has 16 residues. V lost 3 bases and J lost 4; bases outside the gene matches: 9. The CDR3 nucleotides are TGTGCCAGCAGCTTTAGTTTCGGCGGGAGTAAAAACATTCAGTACTTC. Residues: CASSFSFGGSKNIQYF. Together with reference TRBV7-9 and TRBJ2-4, the CDR3 gives the full variable domain: DTGVSQNPRHKITKRGQNVTFRCDPISEHNRLYWYRQTLGQGPEFLTYFQNEAQLEKSRLLSDRFSAERPKGSFSTLEIQRTEQGDSAMYLCASSFSFGGSKNIQYFGAGTRLSVL.

The chain couples TRBV6-5 to TRBJ1-1; 7 bases match TRBD1. The CDR3 sequence is 14 residues long. Germline-derived CDR1 and CDR2 are MNHEY and SVGAGI. V shed 4 bases, J shed 1 base, and the junction held 3 bases outside the gene matches. The CDR3: CASSLQGWNTEAFF. The CDR3 bases are TGTGCCAGCAGTTTACAGGGGTGGAACACTGAAGCTTTCTTT.

This chain uses TRBV6-1 with TRBJ1-5; 7 nucleotides align to TRBD1. Trimming at V came to 5 bases and at J to 7 bases, leaving 5 bases not matched to a gene. Germline CDR1 is MNHNS and CDR2 is SASEGT. CDR3 length: 13 residues. The CDR3 DNA reads TGTGCCAGCAGTTCTAGGGGGCACCAGCCCCAGCATTTT. Residues: CASSSRGHQPQHF.

The chain recombines TRBV27 with TRBJ2-5, with 15 bases aligning to TRBD2. V lost 1 base to trimming and J lost 3 bases; unmatched junction nucleotides: 12. The germline V gene has CDR1 MNHEY and CDR2 SMNVEV (reference sequence). The CDR3 is 20 amino acids. The chain's CDR3 is CASSLWGGLAGGPGKETQYF. CDR3 bases: TGTGCCAGCAGTTTATGGGGAGGACTAGCGGGAGGGCCCGGGAAAGAGACCCAGTACTTC.